The clone carrying this TCR beta chain has just a few counts. The method was immunoSEQ multiplex PCR; TCRdb's version includes in-frame clones alone and lacks a portion of them. The table includes tens of thousands of clones, 70% to 90% detected once. Trimming at V came to 10 bases and at J to 7 bases, leaving 9 bases not matched to a gene. CDR3 length equals 13 residues. Germline V lookup: CDR1 SNHLY, CDR2 FYNNEI. The data belong to a study of blood T cell repertoires in COVID-19. The sequencing sample was made of peripheral blood. The origin of this receptor is a human donor in a cohort sampled during active COVID-19. This chain links TRBV2 with TRBJ1-2, with 10 bases that match TRBD1. CDR3 loop: CAILTGTGVGYTF. As DNA, the CDR3 is TGTGCCATCCTGACCGGGACAGGGGTTGGCTACACCTTC.